The present entry profiles one TCR beta chain with its context. What it binds is unknown. The data are from a study of T cells after posttransplantation cyclophosphamide. Broader study findings: Blood and skin or GI T cell repertoires showed limited TRB overlap.

This CDR3 contains 15 residues. Trimming shortened V by 0 bases and J by 1 base, and 8 bases separated the two germline ends. The germline CDR1 and CDR2 sequences are SGHRS and YFSETQ. Profiled with immunoSEQ multiplex PCR; TCRdb holds only in-frame clones, not every one. The sample yields some 54,000 clones, around 94% seen once. The related graft donor's blood sample was taken on the day of bone marrow donation. The TCR sequence derives from a woman younger than 45 in good health and a related stem cell transplant donor. Material for sequencing was PBMCs. The V call is TRBV5-1, the J call TRBJ1-3, with a tentative D call TRBD1 (5 bases). The CDR3 sequence: CASSLAGQSGNTIYF. CDR3 nucleotide sequence: TGCGCCAGCAGCTTGGCAGGGCAATCTGGAAACACCATATATTTT.